The present T cell receptor beta chain was sequenced within a study of T cell repertoires in cytomegalovirus infection. Study details: Both a matching HLA type and CMV infection were indicated by public TCR beta signatures.

In TCRdb, the reads were re-called with MiXCR into one record per CDR3 protein. Of roughly 990,000 distinct CDR3 sequences in the sample, 30% to 40% are singletons; the top ten hold 11% to 15%. The CDR3 covers 14 residues. Trimming pared 6 bases from V and 0 bases from J, leaving 9 bases between. Germline CDR1 reads WSHSY; CDR2 reads SAAADI. This clonotype showed up just a few times. As yet, its antigen is unknown. This TCR derives from a human donor in good health (CMV status not recorded). Some clones in this sample may be carry-over from other donors' samples. Sequencing was performed on cultured CD8+ T cells from PBMCs, taken from culture after CMV antigen stimulation. The chain links TRBV10-2 to TRBJ2-1; D remains ambiguous. CDR3 in amino acids: CASRDRSSYNEQFF. The CDR3 DNA follows: TGCGCCAGCAGAGACCGCAGCTCCTACAATGAGCAGTTCTTC.